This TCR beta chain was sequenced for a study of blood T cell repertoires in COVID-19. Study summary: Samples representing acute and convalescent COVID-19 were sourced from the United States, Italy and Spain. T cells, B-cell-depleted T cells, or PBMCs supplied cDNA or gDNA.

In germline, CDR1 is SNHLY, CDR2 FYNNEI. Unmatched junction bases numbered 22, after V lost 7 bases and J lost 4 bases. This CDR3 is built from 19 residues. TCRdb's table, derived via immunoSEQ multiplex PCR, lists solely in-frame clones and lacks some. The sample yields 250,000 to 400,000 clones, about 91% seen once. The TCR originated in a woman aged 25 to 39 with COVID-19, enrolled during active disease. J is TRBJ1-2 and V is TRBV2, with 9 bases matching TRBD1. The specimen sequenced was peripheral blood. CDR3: CASKQGQGKEKGLSYGYTF. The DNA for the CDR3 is TGTGCCAGCAAGCAGGGACAGGGCAAGGAAAAGGGCCTATCCTATGGCTACACCTTC. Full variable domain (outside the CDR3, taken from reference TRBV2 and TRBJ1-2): EPEVTQTPSHQVTQMGQEVILRCVPISNHLYFYWYRQILGQKVEFLVSFYNNEISEKSEIFDDQFSVERPDGSNFTLKIRSTKLEDSAMYFCASKQGQGKEKGLSYGYTFGSGTRLTVV.